This T cell receptor beta chain was recovered during a study of T cell repertoires in cytomegalovirus infection. Study-wide background: In public TCR beta signatures, there were indications of both CMV infection and matching HLA type.

TCRdb recomputed calls from the reads with MiXCR, one row per CDR3 protein. The sample lists approximately 500,000 distinct CDR3 sequences; 26% were seen once. Trimming shortened V by 5 bases and J by 4 bases, and 17 bases separated the two germline ends. CDR1 is SGHTA, CDR2 FQGNSA, per germline. The CDR3 loop spans 16 amino acids. In this sample, this clonotype turned up many times. What it recognizes is unknown. Study conclusions and caveats: People with CMV and the relevant HLA were identified by cumulative public TCR beta family frequency. In two of eight donors, the top clonotype was HLA-C-restricted CMV-specific.

J is TRBJ2-2 and V is TRBV7-2; possible D gene TRBD2, 5 bases. The clonotype originates from a human donor in good health (CMV status not recorded). Some clones in this sample may be carry-over from other donors' samples. Sequenced: PBMCs. CDR3 nucleotides: TGTGCCAGCAGCCCATTTCGGGCGGCGGGCACCGGGGAGCTGTTTTTT. Translation gives CASSPFRAAGTGELFF. Full variable domain (remainder filled in from reference TRBV7-2 and TRBJ2-2): GAGVSQSPSNKVTEKGKDVELRCDPISGHTALYWYRQSLGQGLEFLIYFQGNSAPDKSGLPSDRFSAERTGGSVSTLTIQRTQQEDSAVYLCASSPFRAAGTGELFFGEGSRLTVL.